This TCR beta chain emerged from a study of early stage breast cancer tumors. Study outcomes and limitations: Blood repertoires resembled normal breast more than tumor.

Germline assignment: CDR1 GTSNPN and CDR2 SVGIG (reference sequence). Trimming took off 1 base at V and 7 bases at J, with 16 bases between the two ends. This CDR3 has 15 amino acids. Data came from immunoSEQ multiplex PCR; TCRdb stores just in-frame clones and leaves some out. Of 40,000 to 60,000 clones in the sample, approximately 83% were seen once. With respect to this clone: Its antigen remains unidentified.

Material: blood. The receptor was derived from a person aged 45 to 59 with breast cancer. The chain recombines TRBV30 with TRBJ1-4; TRBD1 might be the D (6 bases). CDR3 sequence reads: CAWSDRQVGSEKLFF. The CDR3 coding sequence is TGTGCCTGGAGTGACCGACAGGTCGGCAGTGAAAAACTGTTTTTT.